A single sample gave rise to the 16 T cell receptor beta chains below, sequenced in a study of shared clonotypes between healthy human individuals. Repertoires were generated with immunoSEQ multiplex PCR, while TCRdb's copy carries only in-frame clones and drops some. The table lists fewer than 1.6 million clones, 98% of them singletons. The sequenced sample was naive CD4+ T cells sorted from blood. Subset: CD45RA+ positively selected. The receptors come from a man aged 25 to 45 in good health.

The chain recombines TRBV7-2 with TRBJ2-5, with 7 bases fitting TRBD1. V dropped 5 bases and J dropped 0; count of bases not matched to a gene: 3. CDR1 is SGHTA and CDR2 is FQGNSA in the germline V gene. The CDR3 spans 14 residues. CDR3 in DNA: TGTGCCAGCAGCGTACAGGGGTACCAAGAGACCCAGTACTTC. Translated, it gives CASSVQGYQETQYF.

Comment on this clone: The sample carries other DNA sequences with the same CDR3. This chain joins TRBV18 and TRBJ2-1; 8 nucleotides agree with TRBD1. The germline V gene has CDR1 KGHSH and CDR2 LQKENI. The CDR3 loop spans 15 amino acids. Trimming took 6 bases from V and 0 from J; bases not matched to a gene: 4. In DNA, the CDR3 is TGTGCCAGCTCGCAGGACAGGGTCTCCTACAATGAGCAGTTCTTC. Translation gives CASSQDRVSYNEQFF. Full variable domain (rest looked up from reference TRBV18 and TRBJ2-1): NAGVMQNPRHLVRRRGQEARLRCSPMKGHSHVYWYRQLPEEGLKFMVYLQKENIIDESGMPKERFSAEFPKEGPSILRIQQVVRGDSAAYFCASSQDRVSYNEQFFGPGTRLTVL.

CDR3 DNA: TGTGCCAGCAGCTTGAGGACAGGGGATAACACTGAAGCTTTCTTT. It codes for CASSLRTGDNTEAFF. V gene TRBV5-4 combines with J gene TRBJ1-1, with TRBD1 identical over 9 bases. V gave up 1 base and J gave up 2 bases; unmatched junction bases: 3. The CDR3 is 15 amino acids. Per germline, CDR1 SGHNT and CDR2 YYREEE (reference sequence). Supplemented by reference TRBV5-4 and TRBJ1-1, the full variable domain reads ETGVTQSPTHLIKTRGQQVTLRCSSQSGHNTVSWYQQALGQGPQFIFQYYREEENGRGNFPPRFSGLQFPNYSSELNVNALELDDSALYLCASSLRTGDNTEAFFGQGTRLTVV.

This rearrangement joins TRBV7-2 to TRBJ1-5; maybe TRBD1 (6 bases). Trimming stripped 5 bases from V and 5 bases from J, with 16 bases between. The CDR3 has 15 amino acids. CDR1 is SGHTA, CDR2 FQGNSA, per germline. This chain's CDR3 is CASSRRGARDQPQHF. CDR3 DNA: TGTGCCAGCAGCCGCAGGGGAGCCCGGGATCAGCCCCAGCATTTT.

The gene calls are TRBV4-2 and TRBJ2-5, with D perhaps matching TRBD2 (5 bases). Germline V gene sequence: CDR1 LGHNA, CDR2 YNFKEQ. This CDR3 is built from 14 residues. Trimming cost V 1 base and J 5 bases, with 11 bases left between them. Written as DNA, the CDR3 is TGTGCCAGCAGCCAAGGGGAGATTGGGGAGACCCAGTACTTC. Amino acids: CASSQGEIGETQYF.

Remarks on this clone: Other DNA sequences of this sample code for an identical CDR3. Here the CDR3 DNA reads TGTGCCATCTCAGGGAGCACAGATACGCAGTATTTT. It codes for CAISGSTDTQYF. The rearrangement links TRBV10-3 to TRBJ2-3; weak D call: TRBD1 (5 bases). V was pared by 8 bases and J by 0 bases, with 6 bases between. Germline V gives CDR1 ENHRY, CDR2 SYGVKD. The CDR3 runs 12 residues.

The chain combines TRBV5-4 with TRBJ2-2; 7 bases fit TRBD2. The ends lost 7 bases at V and 4 bases at J; junction bases unmatched: 4. The germline V gene encodes CDR1 SGHNT and CDR2 YYREEE (reference sequence). The CDR3 contains 13 residues. This CDR3 reads CASGREITGELFF. The CDR3 DNA reads TGTGCCAGCGGGCGGGAGATCACCGGGGAGCTGTTTTTT.

The chain recombines TRBV11-2 with TRBJ2-5; 7 bases map to TRBD1. CDR1 and CDR2 from the germline V gene are SGHAT and FQNNGV. With V trimmed by 3 bases and J by 2 bases, 12 bases remained unmatched. This CDR3 is built from 17 residues. CDR3: CASSLGTAIMRQETQYF. The CDR3 DNA follows: TGTGCCAGCAGCTTGGGGACAGCTATCATGAGACAAGAGACCCAGTACTTC.

The V gene is TRBV5-1, the J gene TRBJ2-6; D ambiguous. Trimming stripped 4 bases from V and 0 bases from J, with 8 bases between. Per the germline V gene, CDR1 is SGHRS and CDR2 is YFSETQ. The CDR3 length is 15 residues. The CDR3 spells CASSIGNSGANVLTF. CDR3 nucleotides: TGCGCCAGCAGCATAGGGAACTCTGGGGCCAACGTCCTGACTTTC.

The count of this clone is one. Other nucleotide sequences from this sample produce the same CDR3. The V gene is TRBV4-3, the J gene TRBJ2-2; either TRBD1 or TRBD2 may fit D (5 bases each). The CDR3 has 13 residues. From germline, CDR1 is LGHNA and CDR2 YSLEER. V lost 1 base, J lost 6 bases, and 6 bases lay in between. The CDR3 nucleotides read TGCGCCAGCAGCCAAGCGGGACCCGGGGAGCTGTTTTTT. As protein: CASSQAGPGELFF.

The gene calls are TRBV19 and TRBJ2-1; D might be TRBD2 (5 bases). This CDR3 contains 16 residues. Germline assignment: CDR1 LNHDA and CDR2 SQIVND (reference sequence). Trimming shortened V by 5 bases and J by 0 bases, and 14 bases separated the two germline ends. CDR3 in amino acids: CASSAERRSSYNEQFF. The CDR3 DNA is TGTGCCAGTAGTGCCGAGCGGCGAAGCTCCTACAATGAGCAGTTCTTC.

The chain employs TRBV29-1 and TRBJ2-2; maybe TRBD1 (6 bases). Germline V gene lookup returns CDR1 SQVTM and CDR2 ANQGSEA. The length of the CDR3 is 13 residues. Trimming removed 7 bases at V and 5 bases at J, with 14 bases between. The CDR3 nucleotides read TGCAGCGGACAGGAGGCCAGGACCGGGGAGCTGTTTTTT. Amino acids: CSGQEARTGELFF.

This clone was counted a single time. The rearrangement uses TRBV5-4 and TRBJ2-3, with D possibly TRBD1 on 5 matching bases. V lost 2 bases to trimming and J lost 6 bases, with 10 bases between them. CDR3 length equals 13 residues. Germline lookup yields CDR1 SGHNT and CDR2 YYREEE (reference sequence). The CDR3 DNA reads as TGTGCCAGCAGCTTCAGGGCAAGCGATACGCAGTATTTT. Translated, it gives CASSFRASDTQYF.

This sequence joins TRBV11-2 and TRBJ2-3; TRBD1 agrees at 9 bases. Germline trimming cut 0 bases from V and 0 bases from J; bases unmatched to any gene: 4. CDR1 is SGHAT, CDR2 FQNNGV, per germline. This CDR3 has 17 amino acids. The CDR3 DNA follows: TGTGCCAGCAGCTTAGAGGGGGGACAGGGAAGCACAGATACGCAGTATTTT. Translating gives CASSLEGGQGSTDTQYF.

About this clone itself: Other nucleotide sequences from this sample produce the same CDR3. This chain uses TRBV28 with TRBJ2-2, with unresolved D. The V end was cut by 3 bases, the J end by 5 bases, with 4 bases between. CDR1 and CDR2 from the germline V gene are MDHEN and SYDVKM. The CDR3 totals 12 residues. The CDR3 sequence is CASSFKTGELFF. CDR3 DNA sequence: TGTGCCAGCAGTTTCAAGACCGGGGAGCTGTTTTTT.

The V gene is TRBV4-1, the J gene TRBJ1-2, with D unclear. CDR1 MGHRA and CDR2 YSYEKL come from the germline V gene. The ends were cut back, 0 bases at V and 8 bases at J, with 13 bases in the middle. This CDR3 has 14 amino acids. The CDR3 region has the DNA TGCGCCAGCAGCCAAGATTTAGGAGGGCGCGGCTACACCTTC. Encoded protein: CASSQDLGGRGYTF.